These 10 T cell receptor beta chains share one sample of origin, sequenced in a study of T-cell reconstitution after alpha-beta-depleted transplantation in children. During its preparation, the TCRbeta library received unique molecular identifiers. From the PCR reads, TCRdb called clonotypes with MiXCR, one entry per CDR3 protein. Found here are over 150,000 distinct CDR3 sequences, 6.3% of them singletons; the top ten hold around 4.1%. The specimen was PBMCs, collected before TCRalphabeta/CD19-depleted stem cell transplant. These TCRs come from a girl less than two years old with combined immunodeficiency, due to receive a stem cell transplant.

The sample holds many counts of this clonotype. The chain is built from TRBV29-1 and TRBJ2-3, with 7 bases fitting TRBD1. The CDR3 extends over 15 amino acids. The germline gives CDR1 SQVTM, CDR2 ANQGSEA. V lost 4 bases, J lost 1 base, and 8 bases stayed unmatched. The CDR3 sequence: CSVVPQGEGTDTQYF. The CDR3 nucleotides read TGCAGCGTTGTCCCGCAGGGGGAAGGCACAGATACGCAGTATTTT.

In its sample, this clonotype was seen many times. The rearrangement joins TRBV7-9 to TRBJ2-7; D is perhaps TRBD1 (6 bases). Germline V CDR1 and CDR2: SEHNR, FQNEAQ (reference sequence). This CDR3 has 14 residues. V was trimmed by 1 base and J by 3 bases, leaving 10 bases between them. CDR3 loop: CASSLDRAVYEQYF. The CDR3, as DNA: TGTGCCAGCAGCTTAGACAGGGCCGTCTACGAGCAGTACTTC.

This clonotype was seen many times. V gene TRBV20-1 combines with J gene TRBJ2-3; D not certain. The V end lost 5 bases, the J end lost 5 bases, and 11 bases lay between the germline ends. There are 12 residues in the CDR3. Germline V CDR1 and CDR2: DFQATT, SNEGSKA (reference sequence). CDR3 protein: CSAGKWVDTQYF. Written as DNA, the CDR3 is TGCAGTGCTGGGAAGTGGGTAGATACGCAGTATTTT.

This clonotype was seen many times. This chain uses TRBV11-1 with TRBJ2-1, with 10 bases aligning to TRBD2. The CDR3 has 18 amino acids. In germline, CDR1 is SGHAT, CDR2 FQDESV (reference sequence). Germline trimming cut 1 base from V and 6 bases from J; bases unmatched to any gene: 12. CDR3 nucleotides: TGTGCCAGCAGCTTAGATATCCTAGCGGGAGATTTACGCAATGAGCAGTTCTTC. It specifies CASSLDILAGDLRNEQFF.

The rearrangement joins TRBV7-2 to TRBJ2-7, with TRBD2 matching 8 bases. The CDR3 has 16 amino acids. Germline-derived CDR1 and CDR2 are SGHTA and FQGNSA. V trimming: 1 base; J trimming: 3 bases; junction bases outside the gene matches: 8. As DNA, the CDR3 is TGTGCCAGCAGCTTAGGCCCGGGACTAGTAGTCTACGAGCAGTACTTC. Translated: CASSLGPGLVVYEQYF.

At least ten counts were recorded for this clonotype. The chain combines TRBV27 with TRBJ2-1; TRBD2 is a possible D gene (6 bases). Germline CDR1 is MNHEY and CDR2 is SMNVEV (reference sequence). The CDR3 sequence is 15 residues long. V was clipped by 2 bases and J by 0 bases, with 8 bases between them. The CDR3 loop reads CASSLIGSSYNEQFF. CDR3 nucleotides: TGTGCCAGCAGTTTAATCGGGAGCTCCTACAATGAGCAGTTCTTC.

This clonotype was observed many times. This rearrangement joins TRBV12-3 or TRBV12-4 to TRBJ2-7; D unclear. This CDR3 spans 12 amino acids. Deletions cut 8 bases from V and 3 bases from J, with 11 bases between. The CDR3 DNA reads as TGTGCCAGCTGCCTCGGGTTCTACGAGCAGTACTTC. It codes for CASCLGFYEQYF.

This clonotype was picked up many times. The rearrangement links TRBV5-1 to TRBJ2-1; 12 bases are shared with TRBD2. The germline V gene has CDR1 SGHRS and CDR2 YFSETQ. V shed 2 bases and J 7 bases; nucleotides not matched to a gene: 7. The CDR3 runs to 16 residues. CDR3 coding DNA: TGCGCCAGCAGCTTAACGACTAGCGGGAGTACGAATGAGCAGTTCTTC. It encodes CASSLTTSGSTNEQFF. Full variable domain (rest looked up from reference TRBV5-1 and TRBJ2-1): KAGVTQTPRYLIKTRGQQVTLSCSPISGHRSVSWYQQTPGQGLQFLFEYFSETQRNKGNFPGRFSGRQFSNSRSEMNVSTLELGDSALYLCASSLTTSGSTNEQFFGPGTRLTVL.

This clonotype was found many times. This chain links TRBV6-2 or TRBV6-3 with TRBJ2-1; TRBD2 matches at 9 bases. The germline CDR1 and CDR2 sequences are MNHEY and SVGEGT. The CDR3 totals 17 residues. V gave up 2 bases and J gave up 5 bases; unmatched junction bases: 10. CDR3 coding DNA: TGTGCCAGCAGTTACGTTGCGGGAGGGCCGGAAAACAATGAGCAGTTCTTC. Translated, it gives CASSYVAGGPENNEQFF.

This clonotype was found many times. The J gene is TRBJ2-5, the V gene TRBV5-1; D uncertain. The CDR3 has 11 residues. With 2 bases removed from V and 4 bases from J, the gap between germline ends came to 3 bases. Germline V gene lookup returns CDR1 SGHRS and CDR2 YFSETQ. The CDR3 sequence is CASSFRETQYF. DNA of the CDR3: TGCGCCAGCAGCTTCCGAGAGACCCAGTACTTC.